This T cell receptor (beta chain) is drawn from a study of blood T cell repertoires in COVID-19. Overall study: Acute-phase and convalescent COVID-19 samples originated in the United States, Italy and Spain. PBMCs, B-cell-depleted T cells, or T cells provided the cDNA or gDNA that made up the material.

Seattle cases were enrolled at active infection and followed longitudinally. Per the original data handling: Reference gene primers were amplified, and this amplification served to estimate nucleated cell counts. Profiled with immunoSEQ multiplex PCR; TCRdb holds only in-frame clones, not every one. That table gives V, J and clone size, and the DNA gave D and trimming. The profile shows about 360,000 clones, 75% to 90% of them singletons. Germline CDR1 is SNHLY and CDR2 is FYNNEI. CDR3 length equals 15 residues. V lost 2 bases to trimming and J lost 2 bases; unmatched junction nucleotides: 0. The specimen sequenced was peripheral blood. The receptor was isolated from a woman aged 55-70 years with COVID-19, enrolled during active disease. The chain is built from TRBV2 and TRBJ2-5, with 12 nucleotides matching TRBD2. The CDR3 reads CASSETSGGQETQYF. Written as DNA, the CDR3 is TGTGCCAGCAGTGAAACTAGCGGGGGGCAAGAGACCCAGTACTTC.